This T cell receptor beta chain was recorded in a study of cytomegalovirus exposure and HLA in healthy donors. A multiplex PCR was run with 60 Vbeta primers and 13 Jbeta primers. Profiling relied on immunoSEQ multiplex PCR, and the TCRdb table lists in-frame clones only, not all of them. In the table there are some 190,000 clones, 75% to 90% of which are singletons. The CDR3 has 19 residues. Germline CDR1 SGHRS, CDR2 YFSETQ. Losses at the gene ends were 1 base for V and 5 bases for J; bases not matched to a gene: 16. General study results and limits: In vitro checks showed that a few CMV-associated chains really do target CMV antigens. Roughly uniform sequencing depth across donors was assumed, possibly incorrectly. Later analysis associated a missense DCLRE1C variant with TCR beta V- and J-gene trimming.

As to this clone: Its antigen is as yet unknown.

Sequencing input: PBMCs. The chain has TRBV5-1 and TRBJ1-3, with 9 bases identical to TRBD1. The receptor's source is a woman aged 25 to 39 in good health and CMV-seronegative. DNA for the CDR3: TGCGCCAGCAGCTTGCGTCCGGTTGACACCGGGACAGGGAGAAACACCATATATTTT. It codes for CASSLRPVDTGTGRNTIYF.